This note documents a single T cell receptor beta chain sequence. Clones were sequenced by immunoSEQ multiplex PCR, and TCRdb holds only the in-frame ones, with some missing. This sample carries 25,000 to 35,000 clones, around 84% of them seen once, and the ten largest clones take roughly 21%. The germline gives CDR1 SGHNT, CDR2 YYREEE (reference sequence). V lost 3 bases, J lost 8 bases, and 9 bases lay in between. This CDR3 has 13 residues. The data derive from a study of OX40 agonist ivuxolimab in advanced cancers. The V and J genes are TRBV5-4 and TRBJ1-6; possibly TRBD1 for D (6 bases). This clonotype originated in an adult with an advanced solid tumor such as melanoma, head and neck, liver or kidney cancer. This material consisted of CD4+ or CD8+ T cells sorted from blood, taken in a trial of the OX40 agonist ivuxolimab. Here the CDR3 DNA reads TGTGCCAGCAGCTACAGGGCTGATTCACCCCTCCACTTT. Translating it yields CASSYRADSPLHF.